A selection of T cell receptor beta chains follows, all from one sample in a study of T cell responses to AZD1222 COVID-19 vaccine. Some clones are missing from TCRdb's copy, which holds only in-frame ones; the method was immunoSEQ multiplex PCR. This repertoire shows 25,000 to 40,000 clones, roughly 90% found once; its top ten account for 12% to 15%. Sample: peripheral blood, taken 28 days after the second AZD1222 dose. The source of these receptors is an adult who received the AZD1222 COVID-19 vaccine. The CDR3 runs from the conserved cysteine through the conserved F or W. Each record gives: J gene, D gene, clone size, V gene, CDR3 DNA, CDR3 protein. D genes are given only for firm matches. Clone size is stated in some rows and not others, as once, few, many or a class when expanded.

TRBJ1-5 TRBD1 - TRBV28 TGTGCCAGCAGACCAGGGGGACAGGGAAGTCAGCCCCAGCATTTT CASRPGGQGSQPQHF
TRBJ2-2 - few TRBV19 TGTGCCAGTAGTACACAGACCGGGGAGCTGTTTTTT CASSTQTGELFF
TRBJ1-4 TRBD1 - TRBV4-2 TGTGCCAGCAGCCAAGAAGGGACAGGGAATGAAAAACTGTTTTTT CASSQEGTGNEKLFF
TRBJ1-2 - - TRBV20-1 TGCAGTGCTAGTTTAAGGCGAGAAAACTATGGCTACACCTTC CSASLRRENYGYTF
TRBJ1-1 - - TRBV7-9 TGTGCCAGCAGCTTAGCGTTGAACACTGAAGCTTTCTTT CASSLALNTEAFF
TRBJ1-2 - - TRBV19 TGTGCCAGTAGTCCCGACGGAGGCCGCCCGCCCTACACCTTC CASSPDGGRPPYTF
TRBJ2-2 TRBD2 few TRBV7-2 TGTGCCAGCAGCCCCCCCCAGCGGGGCACCGGGGAGCTGTTTTTT CASSPPQRGTGELFF
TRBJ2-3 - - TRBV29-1 TGCAGCGTTGCCGTCGGTACAGATACGCAGTATTTT CSVAVGTDTQYF
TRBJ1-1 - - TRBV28 TGTGCCAGCAGCGCCGGGACGGTGAACACTGAAGCTTTCTTT CASSAGTVNTEAFF
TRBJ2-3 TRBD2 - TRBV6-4 TGTGCCAGCAGCGCTTTAGCGGGGGGCACAGATACGCAGTATTTT CASSALAGGTDTQYF
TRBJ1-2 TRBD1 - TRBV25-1 TGTGCCAGCAGTGAATCCGTCAGGGGGATGTATGGCTACACCTTC CASSESVRGMYGYTF
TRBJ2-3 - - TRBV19 TGTGCCAGTAGTCTAAACCCGGGGGCCGGTACGCAGTATTTT CASSLNPGAGTQYF
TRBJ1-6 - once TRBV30 TGTGCCTGGAGTGCAGCGCGGTCCAACTATAATTCACCCCTCCACTTT CAWSAARSNYNSPLHF
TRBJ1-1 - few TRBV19 TGTGCCAGCCGATTGTTCACTGAAGCTTTCTTT CASRLFTEAFF
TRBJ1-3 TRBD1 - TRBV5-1 TGCGCCAGCAGCATAGGACAGGCCTACTCTGGAAACACCATATATTTT CASSIGQAYSGNTIYF
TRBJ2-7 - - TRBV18 TGTGCCAGCTCACCCCGTGCGGGCGAGCAGTACTTC CASSPRAGEQYF
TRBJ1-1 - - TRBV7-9 TGTGCCAGCAGCCGAATTGGGGTCCCTGAAGCTTTCTTT CASSRIGVPEAFF
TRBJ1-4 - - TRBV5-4 TGTGCCAGCAGCTTGGCCGGGGGTGGTGAAAAACTGTTTTTT CASSLAGGGEKLFF